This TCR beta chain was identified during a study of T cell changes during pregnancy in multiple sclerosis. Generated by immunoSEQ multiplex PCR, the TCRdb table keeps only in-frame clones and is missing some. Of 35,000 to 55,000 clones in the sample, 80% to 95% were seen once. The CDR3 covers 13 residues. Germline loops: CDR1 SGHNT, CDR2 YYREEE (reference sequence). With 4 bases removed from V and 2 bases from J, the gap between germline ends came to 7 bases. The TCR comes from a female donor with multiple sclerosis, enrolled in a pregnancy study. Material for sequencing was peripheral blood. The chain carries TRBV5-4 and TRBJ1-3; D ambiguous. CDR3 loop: CASSLPPGNTIYF. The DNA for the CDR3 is TGTGCCAGCAGCCTCCCGCCTGGAAACACCATATATTTT. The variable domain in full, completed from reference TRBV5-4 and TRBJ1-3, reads ETGVTQSPTHLIKTRGQQVTLRCSSQSGHNTVSWYQQALGQGPQFIFQYYREEENGRGNFPPRFSGLQFPNYSSELNVNALELDDSALYLCASSLPPGNTIYFGEGSWLTVV.